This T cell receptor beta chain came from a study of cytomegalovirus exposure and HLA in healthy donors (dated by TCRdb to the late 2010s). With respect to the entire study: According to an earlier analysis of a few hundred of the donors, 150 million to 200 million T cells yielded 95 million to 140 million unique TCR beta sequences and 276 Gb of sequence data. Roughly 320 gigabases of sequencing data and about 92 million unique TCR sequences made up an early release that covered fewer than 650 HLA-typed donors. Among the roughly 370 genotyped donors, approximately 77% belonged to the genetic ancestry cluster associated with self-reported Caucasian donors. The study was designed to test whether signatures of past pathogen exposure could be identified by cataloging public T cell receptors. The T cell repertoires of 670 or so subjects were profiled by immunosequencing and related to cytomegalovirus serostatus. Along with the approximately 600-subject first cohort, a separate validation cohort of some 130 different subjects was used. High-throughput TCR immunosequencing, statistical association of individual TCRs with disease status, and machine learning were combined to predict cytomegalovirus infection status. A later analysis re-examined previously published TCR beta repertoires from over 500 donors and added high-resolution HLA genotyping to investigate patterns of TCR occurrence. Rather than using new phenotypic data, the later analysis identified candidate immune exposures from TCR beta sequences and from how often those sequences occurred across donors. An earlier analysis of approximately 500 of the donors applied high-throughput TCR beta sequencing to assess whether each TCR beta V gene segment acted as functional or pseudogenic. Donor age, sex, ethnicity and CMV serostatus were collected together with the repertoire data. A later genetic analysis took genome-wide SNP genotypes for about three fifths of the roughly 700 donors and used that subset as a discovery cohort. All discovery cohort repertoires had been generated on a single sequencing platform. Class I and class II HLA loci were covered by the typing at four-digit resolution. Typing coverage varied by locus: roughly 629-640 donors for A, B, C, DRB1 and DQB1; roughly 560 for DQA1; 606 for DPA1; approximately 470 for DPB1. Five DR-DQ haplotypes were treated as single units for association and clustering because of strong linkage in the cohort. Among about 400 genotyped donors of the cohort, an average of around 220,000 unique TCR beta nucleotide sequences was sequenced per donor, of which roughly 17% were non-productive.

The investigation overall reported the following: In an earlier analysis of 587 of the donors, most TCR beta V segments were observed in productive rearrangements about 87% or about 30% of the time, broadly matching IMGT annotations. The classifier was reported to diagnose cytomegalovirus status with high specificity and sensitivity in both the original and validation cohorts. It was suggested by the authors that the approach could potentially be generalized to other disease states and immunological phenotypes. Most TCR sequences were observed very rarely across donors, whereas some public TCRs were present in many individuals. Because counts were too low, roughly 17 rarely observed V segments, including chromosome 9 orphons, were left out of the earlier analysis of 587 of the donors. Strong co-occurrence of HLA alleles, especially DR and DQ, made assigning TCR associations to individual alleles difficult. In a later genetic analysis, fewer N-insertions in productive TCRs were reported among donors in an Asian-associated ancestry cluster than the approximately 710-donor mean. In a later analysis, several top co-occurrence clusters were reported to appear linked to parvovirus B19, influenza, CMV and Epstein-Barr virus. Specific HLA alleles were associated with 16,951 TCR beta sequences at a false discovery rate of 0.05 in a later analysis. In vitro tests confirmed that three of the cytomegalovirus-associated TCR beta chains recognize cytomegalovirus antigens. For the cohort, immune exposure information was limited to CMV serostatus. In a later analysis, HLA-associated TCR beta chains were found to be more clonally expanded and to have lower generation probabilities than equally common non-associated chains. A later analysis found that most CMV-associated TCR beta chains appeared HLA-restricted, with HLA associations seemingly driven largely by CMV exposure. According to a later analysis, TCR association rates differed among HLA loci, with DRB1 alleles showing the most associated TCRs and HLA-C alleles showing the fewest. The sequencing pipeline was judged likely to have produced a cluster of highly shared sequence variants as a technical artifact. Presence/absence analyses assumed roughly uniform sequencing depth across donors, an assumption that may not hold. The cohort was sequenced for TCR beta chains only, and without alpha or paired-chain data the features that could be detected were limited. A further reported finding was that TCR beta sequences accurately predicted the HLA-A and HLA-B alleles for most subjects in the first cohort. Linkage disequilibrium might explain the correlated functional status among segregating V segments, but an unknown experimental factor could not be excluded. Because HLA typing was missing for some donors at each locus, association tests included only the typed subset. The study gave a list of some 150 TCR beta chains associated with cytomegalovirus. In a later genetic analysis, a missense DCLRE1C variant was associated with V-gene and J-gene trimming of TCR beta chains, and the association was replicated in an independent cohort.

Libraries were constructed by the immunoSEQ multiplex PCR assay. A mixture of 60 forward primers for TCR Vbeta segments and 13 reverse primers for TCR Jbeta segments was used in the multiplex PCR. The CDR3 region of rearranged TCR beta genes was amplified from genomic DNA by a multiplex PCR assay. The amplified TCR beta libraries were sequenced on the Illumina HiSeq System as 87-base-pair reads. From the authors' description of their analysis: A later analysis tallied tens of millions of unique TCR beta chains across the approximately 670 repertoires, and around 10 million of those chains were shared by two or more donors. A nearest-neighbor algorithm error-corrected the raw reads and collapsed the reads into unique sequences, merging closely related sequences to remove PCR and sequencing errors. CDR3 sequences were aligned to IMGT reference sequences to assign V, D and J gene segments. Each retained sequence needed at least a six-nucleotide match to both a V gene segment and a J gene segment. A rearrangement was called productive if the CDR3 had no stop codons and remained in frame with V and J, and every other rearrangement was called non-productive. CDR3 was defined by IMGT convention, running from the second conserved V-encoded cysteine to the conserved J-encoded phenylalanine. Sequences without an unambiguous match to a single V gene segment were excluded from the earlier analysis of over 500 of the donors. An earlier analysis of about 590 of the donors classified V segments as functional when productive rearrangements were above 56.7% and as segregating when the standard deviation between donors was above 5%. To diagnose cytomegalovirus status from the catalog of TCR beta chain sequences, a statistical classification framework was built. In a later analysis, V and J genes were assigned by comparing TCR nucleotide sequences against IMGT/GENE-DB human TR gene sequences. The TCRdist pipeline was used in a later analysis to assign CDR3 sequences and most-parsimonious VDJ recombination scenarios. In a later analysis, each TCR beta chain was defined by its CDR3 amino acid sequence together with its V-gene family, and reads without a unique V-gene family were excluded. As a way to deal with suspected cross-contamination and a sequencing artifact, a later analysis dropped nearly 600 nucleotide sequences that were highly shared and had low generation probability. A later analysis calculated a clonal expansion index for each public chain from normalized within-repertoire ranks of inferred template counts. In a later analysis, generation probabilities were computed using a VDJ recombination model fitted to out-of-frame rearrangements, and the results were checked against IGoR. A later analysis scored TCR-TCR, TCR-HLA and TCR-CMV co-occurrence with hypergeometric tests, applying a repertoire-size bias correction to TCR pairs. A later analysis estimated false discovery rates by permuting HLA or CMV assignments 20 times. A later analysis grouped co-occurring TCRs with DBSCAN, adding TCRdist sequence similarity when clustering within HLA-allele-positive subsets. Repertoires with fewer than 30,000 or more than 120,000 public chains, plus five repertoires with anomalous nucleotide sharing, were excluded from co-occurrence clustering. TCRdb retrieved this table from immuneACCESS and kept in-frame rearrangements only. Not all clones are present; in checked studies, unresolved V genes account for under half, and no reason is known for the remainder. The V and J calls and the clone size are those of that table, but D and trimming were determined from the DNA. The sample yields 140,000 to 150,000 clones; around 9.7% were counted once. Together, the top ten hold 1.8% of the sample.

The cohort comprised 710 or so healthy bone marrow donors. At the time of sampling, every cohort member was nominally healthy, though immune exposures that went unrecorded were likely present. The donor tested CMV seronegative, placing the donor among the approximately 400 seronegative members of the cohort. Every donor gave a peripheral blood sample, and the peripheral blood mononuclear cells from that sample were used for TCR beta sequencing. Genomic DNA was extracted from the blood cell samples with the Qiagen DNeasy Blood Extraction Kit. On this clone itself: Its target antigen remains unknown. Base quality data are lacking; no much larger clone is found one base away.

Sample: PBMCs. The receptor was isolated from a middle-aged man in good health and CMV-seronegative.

The DNA sequence is given as TGTGCCAGCACCCTTCATAGGGGGGGGCACACTGAAGCTTTCTTT. It is translated as CASTLHRGGHTEAFF. The sequence is built from TRBV6-1 and TRBJ1-1; a tentative D match to TRBD1 spans 6 bases. Including the terminal cysteine and phenylalanine, the CDR3 comprises 15 residues. Just CDR3 DNA is preserved here, 45 bases in frame from base 1. Cut back by 7 bases and 3 bases, the V and J ends lie 18 bases apart. CDR1 and CDR2 are read off the germline V gene as MNHNS and SASEGT.